Following are 27 T cell receptor beta chains from one sample sequenced in a study of identical twins. TCRdb fed the 5' RACE reads into MiXCR, producing one record per CDR3 protein. The profile covers 1.5 million to 2 million distinct CDR3 sequences, with roughly a third appearing a single time and roughly 0.3% taken by the ten largest. Material: cord blood. The receptor set was obtained from a newborn girl in good health.

The genes are TRBV6-1 and TRBJ1-2, with D perhaps matching TRBD1 (6 bases). Germline V gene data show CDR1 as MNHNS and CDR2 as SASEGT. This CDR3 is 13 amino acids long. V shed 6 bases and J shed 3 bases, with 11 bases lying between them. The DNA of the CDR3 is TGTGCCAGCAGGGACCACAGGGACTATGGCTACACCTTC. The encoded protein is CASRDHRDYGYTF.

The rearrangement joins TRBV28 to TRBJ1-2, with 12 bases aligning to TRBD1. Germline CDR1 is MDHEN and CDR2 is SYDVKM. After removal of 6 bases from V and 8 bases from J, the junction contained 13 bases not matched to a gene. This CDR3 is 16 amino acids long. For the CDR3, the DNA is TGTGCCAGCAGGGGCCCTCCGGGACAGGGGGCTAGAGGCTACACCTTC. Its protein is CASRGPPGQGARGYTF.

The rearrangement joins TRBV20-1 to TRBJ2-7, with unresolved D. The DNA end is more similar to TRBJ2-4, so the J call may be wrong. The CDR3 spans 12 residues. Germline V gene sequence: CDR1 DFQATT, CDR2 SNEGSKA (reference sequence). This CDR3 is CSARFGGDIQYF. The DNA for the CDR3 is TGCAGTGCTAGATTCGGTGGGGACATTCAGTACTTC.

This clonotype was observed a handful of times. The chain combines TRBV11-2 with TRBJ1-2; D possibly corresponds to TRBD1 (5 bases). The germline V gene encodes CDR1 SGHAT and CDR2 FQNNGV. The length of the CDR3 is 15 residues. V was clipped by 2 bases and J by 3 bases, with 13 bases between them. For the CDR3, the DNA is TGTGCCAGCAGCTTAATCAGGGAAGGAGACTATGGCTACACCTTC. Its protein is CASSLIREGDYGYTF.

V usage is TRBV24-1 and J usage is TRBJ1-2; D is possibly TRBD1 (6 bases). Trimming removed 7 bases from V and 8 bases from J, with 16 bases in between. From germline, CDR1 is KGHDR and CDR2 SFDVKD. CDR3 length: 13 amino acids. CDR3 DNA: TGTGCCACCAGCCGCGGACAGTCGGTAGGCTACACCTTC. Its protein product is CATSRGQSVGYTF.

Worth noting for this clonotype: A clone one base away is much larger, so this may be a read error. This rearrangement joins TRBV9 to TRBJ2-7; D not resolved. Germline loops: CDR1 SGDLS, CDR2 YYNGEE. The CDR3 totals 14 residues. The CDR3: CASSPSGPTYGQYF. In nucleotides, the CDR3 is TGTGCCAGCAGCCCCTCCGGGCCTACCTACGGGCAGTACTTC.

Remarks on this clonotype: This may be a read error: a much more frequent sequence differs by one nucleotide. The chain combines TRBV4-1 with TRBJ2-4; a weak D match, TRBD1 (6 bases). The ends were cut back, 2 bases at V and 2 bases at J, with 13 bases in the middle. The CDR3 is 16 amino acids. Per germline, CDR1 MGHRA and CDR2 YSYEKL. The DNA of the CDR3 is TGCGCCAGCAGCCAAATGGCAGGGGTCACCAAAAACATTCAGTACTTC. The encoded protein is CASSQMAGVTKNIQYF.

The chain links TRBV27 to TRBJ2-2; TRBD2 aligns across 9 bases. With V trimmed by 4 bases and J by 0 bases, 9 bases remained unmatched. Germline values: CDR1 MNHEY, CDR2 SMNVEV (reference sequence). This CDR3 contains 18 residues. CDR3 sequence: CASSSRRGGPSNTGELFF. The CDR3 DNA sequence: TGTGCCAGCAGTTCGAGGCGGGGGGGCCCATCGAACACCGGGGAGCTGTTTTTT.

Notes on this clonotype: This may come from a read error, since a much larger clone is one base off. This chain links TRBV29-1 with TRBJ2-1; D is possibly TRBD1 (5 bases). The J call could be wrong; TRBJ2-7 is a better fit for the DNA end. The CDR3 has 13 amino acids. Per the germline V gene, CDR1 is SQVTM and CDR2 is ANQGSEA. CDR3 DNA sequence: TGCAGCGTTGTTTCGTATAGGGGCAATGAGCAGTACTTC. Translated, it gives CSVVSYRGNEQYF.

V is TRBV10-3 and J is TRBJ2-7; 9 nucleotides match TRBD1. Trimming at V came to 7 bases and at J to 2 bases, leaving 3 bases not matched to a gene. The CDR3 contains 13 residues. In germline, CDR1 is ENHRY, CDR2 SYGVKD. The CDR3 protein is CAIKGQGPYEQYF. The CDR3 DNA is TGTGCCATCAAGGGACAGGGACCCTACGAGCAGTACTTC.

This clonotype has more than one count but fewer than ten. V and J are TRBV3-1 and TRBJ2-1; 7 bases align to TRBD2. The CDR3 contains 15 residues. The trim removed 5 bases at V and 5 bases at J, leaving 9 bases unmatched. Germline CDR1 is LGHDT and CDR2 is YNNKEL (reference sequence). The CDR3 protein is CASSTVSGNNNEQFF. CDR3 sequence (DNA): TGTGCCAGCAGCACCGTCAGCGGGAATAACAATGAGCAGTTCTTC.

V gene TRBV29-1 combines with J gene TRBJ2-1; D is perhaps TRBD1 (5 bases). The germline gives CDR1 SQVTM, CDR2 ANQGSEA. V lost 6 bases and J 1 base, leaving 19 bases between the germline ends. This CDR3 is 16 amino acids long. The CDR3 sequence: CSVTGKGARSYNEQFF. The CDR3 nucleotides are TGCAGCGTCACCGGAAAAGGGGCGCGGTCCTACAATGAGCAGTTCTTC.

This clonotype was recorded many times. The chain joins TRBV6-6 to TRBJ1-2; a weak D match, TRBD1 (6 bases). Germline CDR1 reads MNHNY; CDR2 reads SVGAGI (reference sequence). This CDR3 has 11 residues. The V end lost 9 bases, the J end lost 8 bases, and 13 bases lay between the germline ends. CDR3 nucleotide sequence: TGTGCCAGTTCCAGGGGAGACGGCTACACCTTC. The encoded protein is CASSRGDGYTF.

A few counts support this clonotype. This CDR3 is CATATIGQSSYNEQFF. CDR3 nucleotides: TGTGCCACCGCAACGATAGGGCAAAGCTCCTACAATGAGCAGTTCTTC. V and J are TRBV7-2 and TRBJ2-1; no clear D. The CDR3 is made up of 16 amino acids. Trimming removed 10 bases at V and 0 bases at J, with 19 bases between. Germline CDR1 reads SGHTA; CDR2 reads FQGNSA.

This clonotype was observed once. This chain links TRBV29-1 with TRBJ1-1; maybe TRBD1 (6 bases). This CDR3 comprises 14 residues. Germline V gene sequence: CDR1 SQVTM, CDR2 ANQGSEA. Trimming took off 5 bases at V and 1 base at J, with 14 bases between the two ends. The CDR3 spells CSVSTDSPNTEAFF. CDR3 DNA sequence: TGCAGCGTTTCCACGGACAGCCCGAACACTGAAGCTTTCTTT.

This clonotype was counted between two and nine times. This chain connects TRBV28 to TRBJ2-7, with D unresolved. This CDR3 is built from 16 residues. Germline lookup yields CDR1 MDHEN and CDR2 SYDVKM. Trimming removed 5 bases from V and 2 bases from J, with 19 bases in between. The CDR3 is CASSPRLRWRAYEQYF. CDR3 DNA: TGTGCCAGCAGTCCCCGGCTTAGATGGAGAGCCTACGAGCAGTACTTC.

The chain joins TRBV15 to TRBJ1-4; TRBD1 matches 8 bases. Germline V CDR1 and CDR2: LNHNV, YYDKDF (reference sequence). This CDR3 spans 17 amino acids. V shed 1 base, J shed 3 bases, and the junction held 7 bases outside the gene matches. This chain's CDR3 is CATSRGIGQGPNEKLFF. The CDR3 DNA follows: TGTGCCACCAGCAGAGGAATCGGACAGGGTCCTAATGAAAAACTGTTTTTT.

This clonotype was picked up a small number of times. The J gene is TRBJ2-3, the V gene TRBV6-5; D not resolved. Germline V gene data show CDR1 as MNHEY and CDR2 as SVGAGI. Deletions cut 5 bases from V and 2 bases from J, with 14 bases between. This CDR3 spans 15 amino acids. Here the CDR3 reads CASSRSHMVTDTQYF. CDR3 DNA sequence: TGTGCCAGCAGTAGGTCCCACATGGTCACAGATACGCAGTATTTT.

This clonotype has a handful of counts. This chain links TRBV9 with TRBJ2-1, with a tentative D call TRBD2 (5 bases). The J call may be incorrect, as the DNA end agrees better with TRBJ2-7. Germline V gene data show CDR1 as SGDLS and CDR2 as YYNGEE. CDR3 length: 15 amino acids. Here the CDR3 DNA reads TGTGCCAGCAGCGTAGCTGTAGGACTGAACAATGAGCAGTACTTC. It encodes CASSVAVGLNNEQYF.

Notes on this clonotype: One end of the junction is discordant with germline, which a read error may explain. The V and J genes are TRBV13 and TRBJ1-2, with D possibly being TRBD1 (6 bases). The CDR3 covers 16 residues. Looked up from germline, CDR1 is PRHDT and CDR2 is FYEKMQ (reference sequence). The CDR3 DNA sequence: TGTGCCAGCAGCTTAGTAGTAAGAGACAGGAACTATGGCCACACCTTC. Encoded protein: CASSLVVRDRNYGHTF. Full variable domain (rest looked up from reference TRBV13 and TRBJ1-2): AAGVIQSPRHLIKEKRETATLKCYPIPRHDTVYWYQQGPGQDPQFLISFYEKMQSDKGSIPDRFSAQQFSDYHSELNMSSLELGDSALYFCASSLVVRDRNYGHTFGSGTRLTVV.

The V gene is TRBV5-5, the J gene TRBJ1-1; D not certain. CDR3 length: 15 residues. V was cut by 0 bases and J by 1 base, with 10 bases left in between. Per germline, CDR1 SGHKS and CDR2 YYEKEE (reference sequence). This CDR3 reads CASSLAGSANTEAFF. CDR3 DNA sequence: TGTGCCAGCAGCTTGGCCGGGTCTGCGAACACTGAAGCTTTCTTT.

V gene TRBV20-1 combines with J gene TRBJ1-1, with 10 bases matching TRBD1. The germline gives CDR1 DFQATT, CDR2 SNEGSKA (reference sequence). After removal of 3 bases from V and 2 bases from J, the junction contained 9 bases not matched to a gene. The CDR3 sequence is 16 residues long. CDR3 in DNA: TGCAGTGCTAGTTGGGACAGGGGCTTCTTAAACACTGAAGCTTTCTTT. It codes for CSASWDRGFLNTEAFF.

This clonotype came up once. V usage is TRBV6-5 and J usage is TRBJ2-5; 10 nucleotides align to TRBD2. The CDR3 totals 13 residues. J lost 11 bases, V lost 11 bases, and 14 bases had no gene match. Germline CDR1 MNHEY, CDR2 SVGAGI. Here the CDR3 reads CAGKAGGLNEQYF. The CDR3 nucleotides read TGTGCCGGGAAAGCGGGAGGGTTAAATGAGCAGTACTTC.

The chain has TRBV20-1 and TRBJ2-1, with a weak D call TRBD2 (6 bases). This CDR3 spans 15 amino acids. V lost 7 bases and J 4 bases, leaving 20 bases between the germline ends. From germline, CDR1 is DFQATT and CDR2 SNEGSKA (reference sequence). Here the CDR3 DNA reads TGCAGTGTTCCCCTCCAGCTAGCGCCTTACAATGAGCAGTTCTTC. Its translation is CSVPLQLAPYNEQFF.

Remarks on this clonotype: A much more abundant neighbour one base away suggests this may be a read error. This sequence joins TRBV5-1 and TRBJ1-5, with D hard to call. This CDR3 is built from 13 residues. Germline assignment: CDR1 SGHRS and CDR2 YFSETQ. V was trimmed by 0 bases and J by 4 bases, leaving 5 bases between them. CDR3 protein: CASSLEENQPQHF. As DNA, the CDR3 is TGCGCCAGCAGCTTGGAGGAAAATCAGCCCCAGCATTTT.

The chain recombines TRBV20-1 with TRBJ2-4; no clear D. Trimming stripped 5 bases from V and 0 bases from J, with 14 bases between. The germline gives CDR1 DFQATT, CDR2 SNEGSKA (reference sequence). The CDR3 contains 15 residues. Here the CDR3 reads CSAEDPALAKNIQYF. CDR3 sequence (DNA): TGCAGTGCTGAGGACCCAGCACTAGCCAAAAACATTCAGTACTTC.

A few counts support this clonotype. The chain has TRBV9 and TRBJ2-1; 8 nucleotides agree with TRBD2. Germline CDR1 and CDR2: SGDLS and YYNGEE. The trim removed 0 bases at V and 7 bases at J, leaving 6 bases unmatched. This CDR3 comprises 15 residues. CDR3 bases: TGTGCCAGCAGCGTAGGGTTCGGGGGGGCGAATGAGCAGTTCTTC. This translates into CASSVGFGGANEQFF.